This T cell receptor (beta chain) comes out of a study of blood T cell repertoires in COVID-19. About the research overall: Samples taken during acute and convalescent COVID-19 were collected in the United States, Italy and Spain. Sources were T cells, B-cell-depleted T cells, or PBMCs; the material itself was cDNA or gDNA.

In the original analysis: By means of reference gene primer amplification, nucleated cell counts were estimated. The protocol was immunoSEQ multiplex PCR, while the TCRdb copy is restricted to in-frame clones and leaves out a portion. The V and J calls and clone size are taken from that table; D and trimming were inferred from the DNA. Of around 310,000 clones listed, roughly 90% were seen once; the top ten hold roughly 1%. The CDR3 has 15 residues. Trimming removed 2 bases from V and 0 bases from J; junction bases left unmatched: 4. Germline V gene data show CDR1 as SGHRS and CDR2 as YFSETQ. This TCR derives from a woman aged 35 to 49 with COVID-19, enrolled during active disease. Sequencing was performed on peripheral blood. J is TRBJ1-2 and V is TRBV5-1, with 7 bases lining up with TRBD1. This CDR3 reads CASSFGTVANYGYTF. The CDR3 bases are TGCGCCAGCAGCTTCGGGACAGTAGCTAACTATGGCTACACCTTC. Filled out from reference TRBV5-1 and TRBJ1-2, the complete variable domain reads KAGVTQTPRYLIKTRGQQVTLSCSPISGHRSVSWYQQTPGQGLQFLFEYFSETQRNKGNFPGRFSGRQFSNSRSEMNVSTLELGDSALYLCASSFGTVANYGYTFGSGTRLTVV.